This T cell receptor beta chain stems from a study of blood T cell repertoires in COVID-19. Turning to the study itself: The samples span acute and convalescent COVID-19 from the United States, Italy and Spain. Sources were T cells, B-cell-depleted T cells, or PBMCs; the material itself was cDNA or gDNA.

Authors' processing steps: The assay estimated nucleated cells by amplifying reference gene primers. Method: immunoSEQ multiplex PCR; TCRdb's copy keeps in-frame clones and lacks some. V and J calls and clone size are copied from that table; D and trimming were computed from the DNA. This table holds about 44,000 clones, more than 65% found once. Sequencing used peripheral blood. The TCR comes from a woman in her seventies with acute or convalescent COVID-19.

CDR3 in amino acids: CATREEDEQFF. DNA for the CDR3: TGTGCCACCAGGGAAGAGGATGAGCAGTTCTTC. V and J are TRBV15 and TRBJ2-1; no clear D. Trimming shortened V by 6 bases and J by 8 bases, and 8 bases separated the two germline ends. Germline CDR1 and CDR2: LNHNV and YYDKDF (reference sequence). The CDR3 extends over 11 amino acids.